The 30 T cell receptor beta chains below all came from one sample that was sequenced in a study of blood T cell repertoires in COVID-19. Profiling relied on immunoSEQ multiplex PCR, and the TCRdb table lists in-frame clones only, not all of them. The repertoire holds over 130,000 clones, with approximately 84% as singletons. Source material: peripheral blood. These receptors were obtained from a woman in her fifties or sixties with acute or convalescent COVID-19.

The chain combines TRBV24-1 with TRBJ2-1; D is unresolved. V was cut by 8 bases and J by 4 bases, with 8 bases left in between. The CDR3 consists of 12 residues. Germline V lookup: CDR1 KGHDR, CDR2 SFDVKD. The CDR3 spells CATMTPYNEQFF. CDR3 coding DNA: TGTGCCACCATGACACCGTACAATGAGCAGTTCTTC.

The chain joins TRBV7-3 to TRBJ1-2, with D possibly matching TRBD1 (6 bases). The V and J ends lost 5 bases and 3 bases respectively, with 13 bases between them. CDR1 is SGHTA, CDR2 FQGTGA, per germline. CDR3 length: 14 amino acids. CDR3 protein: CASSPQTGDYGYTF. CDR3 DNA: TGTGCCAGCAGCCCACAGACAGGCGACTATGGCTACACCTTC.

This clone is a singleton in its sample. V usage is TRBV11-3 and J usage is TRBJ2-7, with TRBD1 matching over 7 bases. The CDR3 consists of 13 residues. Germline-derived CDR1 and CDR2 are SGHNT and YENEEA. Trimming removed 3 bases from V and 4 bases from J; junction bases left unmatched: 3. CDR3 sequence reads: CASSLDRSYEQYF. CDR3 nucleotide sequence: TGTGCCAGCAGCTTGGACAGGAGTTACGAGCAGTACTTC.

The chain uses TRBV24-1 and TRBJ1-2; TRBD1 is a possible D gene (5 bases). Trimming took 5 bases from V and 2 from J, leaving 8 bases between them. The CDR3 runs to 13 residues. CDR1 and CDR2 from the germline V gene are KGHDR and SFDVKD. The CDR3 sequence: CATSGGANYGYTF. The CDR3 nucleotides are TGTGCCACCAGTGGCGGGGCCAACTATGGCTACACCTTC.

The V and J genes are TRBV13 and TRBJ2-1, with D perhaps matching TRBD2 (6 bases). CDR3 length equals 16 residues. From germline, CDR1 is PRHDT and CDR2 FYEKMQ (reference sequence). V lost 5 bases to trimming and J lost 7 bases, with 21 bases between them. DNA for the CDR3: TGTGCCAGCAGCCCACGGACTCCCGGGGCGGGAAATGAGCAGTTCTTC. Its translation: CASSPRTPGAGNEQFF.

The V and J genes are TRBV28 and TRBJ2-3, with 7 bases lining up with TRBD1. Germline V lookup: CDR1 MDHEN, CDR2 SYDVKM. The V and J ends lost 5 bases and 4 bases, in that order; junction bases with no gene match: 6. This CDR3 is built from 14 residues. CDR3 nucleotides: TGTGCCAGCAGTAAACAGGGGTATTCAGATACGCAGTATTTT. Protein sequence: CASSKQGYSDTQYF.

This rearrangement joins TRBV7-2 to TRBJ2-1; D not resolved. Germline values: CDR1 SGHTA, CDR2 FQGNSA. The V gene lost 7 bases and the J gene lost 7 bases, with 8 bases spanning the gap. This CDR3 comprises 11 residues. The CDR3 spells CASTTGNEQFF. In DNA form, the CDR3 reads TGTGCCAGCACCACCGGGAATGAGCAGTTCTTC.

This chain connects TRBV7-9 to TRBJ1-2; no reliable D call. The CDR3 has 13 residues. Trimming removed 3 bases at V and 3 bases at J, with 8 bases between. Germline CDR1 and CDR2: SEHNR and FQNEAQ (reference sequence). CDR3 DNA sequence: TGTGCCAGCAGCTTGGGTCAGGACTATGGCTACACCTTC. Residues: CASSLGQDYGYTF.

The chain employs TRBV13 and TRBJ2-5; TRBD1 aligns across 9 bases. V was pared by 5 bases and J by 4 bases, with 5 bases of the junction left unmatched. From germline, CDR1 is PRHDT and CDR2 FYEKMQ (reference sequence). The CDR3 covers 14 residues. DNA for the CDR3: TGTGCCAGCAGCGCAAGGACAGGGGTAGAGACCCAGTACTTC. Protein sequence: CASSARTGVETQYF.

This chain links TRBV30 with TRBJ1-6; D gene unclear. Germline CDR1 GTSNPN, CDR2 SVGIG (reference sequence). The CDR3 contains 16 residues. V lost 1 base and J lost 0, with 10 bases in between. CDR3 amino acids: CAWSGSLGSYNSPLHF. DNA for the CDR3: TGTGCCTGGAGTGGGAGTCTCGGCTCCTATAATTCACCCCTCCACTTT.

This chain joins TRBV18 and TRBJ1-2; a weak D match, TRBD1 (6 bases). The germline gives CDR1 KGHSH, CDR2 LQKENI. Deletions cut 4 bases from V and 2 bases from J, with 8 bases between. There are 13 residues in the CDR3. As DNA, the CDR3 is TGTGCCAGCTCACTGGACAGCAACTATGGCTACACCTTC. This gives the protein CASSLDSNYGYTF.

This rearrangement joins TRBV6-1 to TRBJ1-1; D remains unclear. The CDR3 sequence is 12 residues long. Germline lookup yields CDR1 MNHNS and CDR2 SASEGT. The V end lost 1 base, the J end lost 11 bases, and 11 bases lay between the germline ends. Here the CDR3 DNA reads TGTGCCAGCAGTGAAGTTCCCCGAGGGGCTTTCTTT. Protein sequence: CASSEVPRGAFF.

This rearrangement joins TRBV9 to TRBJ2-7, with D possibly being TRBD2 (6 bases). CDR1 is SGDLS and CDR2 is YYNGEE in the germline V gene. V was pared by 4 bases and J by 1 base, with 12 bases between. The CDR3 is 14 amino acids. CDR3 sequence reads: CASSPRLESYEQYF. The CDR3 nucleotides are TGTGCCAGCAGCCCGCGACTAGAGTCCTACGAGCAGTACTTC.

This clone came up once. This chain uses TRBV7-9 with TRBJ2-7; no clear D. This CDR3 is built from 13 residues. The germline gives CDR1 SEHNR, CDR2 FQNEAQ (reference sequence). V was pared by 4 bases and J by 7 bases, with 14 bases between. CDR3 coding DNA: TGTGCCAGCAGCTCGCCCCCCAGGAAGGAGCAGTACTTC. Residues: CASSSPPRKEQYF.

V usage is TRBV6-1 and J usage is TRBJ2-2; D uncertain. Trimming cost V 2 bases and J 3 bases, with 4 bases left between them. There are 13 residues in the CDR3. Germline-derived CDR1 and CDR2 are MNHNS and SASEGT. The CDR3, as DNA: TGTGCCAGCAGTGAAACATACACCGGGGAGCTGTTTTTT. Translating gives CASSETYTGELFF.

This chain links TRBV7-3 with TRBJ2-7; 9 bases fit TRBD1. Germline CDR1 and CDR2: SGHTA and FQGTGA. The CDR3 loop spans 16 amino acids. V lost 5 bases and J lost 6; bases outside the gene matches: 14. CDR3 loop: CASSPGPGQGSPEQYF. The CDR3 region has the DNA TGTGCCAGCAGCCCTGGCCCGGGACAGGGATCCCCCGAGCAGTACTTC.

The V gene is TRBV2, the J gene TRBJ2-1; TRBD2 might be the D (6 bases). V gave up 6 bases and J gave up 0 bases, with 15 bases separating them. Germline CDR1 reads SNHLY; CDR2 reads FYNNEI. The length of the CDR3 is 16 residues. DNA of the CDR3: TGTGCCAGCAGGCAAGGGACTCCCTCCTCCTACAATGAGCAGTTCTTC. It codes for CASRQGTPSSYNEQFF.

The chain is built from TRBV28 and TRBJ1-1, with a weak D call TRBD1 (5 bases). Deletions cut 3 bases from V and 4 bases from J, with 9 bases between. The CDR3 extends over 13 amino acids. Germline V gene sequence: CDR1 MDHEN, CDR2 SYDVKM. The CDR3 reads CASSFGGRTEAFF. CDR3 bases: TGTGCCAGCAGTTTCGGGGGACGCACTGAAGCTTTCTTT.

This clone has more than one count but fewer than ten. For the CDR3, the DNA is TGTGCCAGCACGGCTAGCGGGAGTGACACAGATACGCAGTATTTT. It codes for CASTASGSDTDTQYF. The chain is built from TRBV6-6 and TRBJ2-3, with TRBD2 matching 10 bases. The CDR3 totals 15 residues. Germline values: CDR1 MNHNY, CDR2 SVGAGI (reference sequence). V gave up 7 bases and J gave up 2 bases; unmatched junction bases: 6.

The count of this clone is one. V usage is TRBV19 and J usage is TRBJ1-5; 8 bases are a match to TRBD1. V gave up 1 base and J gave up 0 bases; unmatched junction bases: 8. The CDR3 loop spans 18 amino acids. Germline CDR1 and CDR2: LNHDA and SQIVND (reference sequence). The CDR3 nucleotides are TGTGCCAGTAGTATAGGTAGGGGACAGGCCTATAGCAATCAGCCCCAGCATTTT. This translates into CASSIGRGQAYSNQPQHF. The whole variable domain, filled in from reference TRBV19 and TRBJ1-5, reads DGGITQSPKYLFRKEGQNVTLSCEQNLNHDAMYWYRQDPGQGLRLIYYSQIVNDFQKGDIAEGYSVSREKKESFPLTVTSAQKNPTAFYLCASSIGRGQAYSNQPQHFGDGTRLSIL.

CDR3: CASSLAGSSYEQYF. The CDR3 DNA sequence: TGTGCCAGCAGTTTGGCGGGCAGCTCCTACGAGCAGTACTTC. The chain combines TRBV6-6 with TRBJ2-7; D might be TRBD2 (5 bases). The CDR3 spans 14 residues. Trimming left V 4 bases short and J 0 bases short, with 10 bases between. The germline V gene has CDR1 MNHNY and CDR2 SVGAGI (reference sequence).

V and J are TRBV28 and TRBJ2-7; maybe TRBD2 (6 bases). Per germline, CDR1 MDHEN and CDR2 SYDVKM. The V end was cut by 5 bases, the J end by 5 bases, with 16 bases between. The CDR3 has 14 amino acids. CDR3 sequence reads: CASSLGTGYDEQYF. The CDR3 DNA follows: TGTGCCAGCAGTCTCGGGACTGGATATGACGAGCAGTACTTC.

The V call is TRBV25-1, the J call TRBJ1-1; the D is unclear. V lost 3 bases and J lost 2, with 10 bases in between. Germline assignment: CDR1 MGHDK and CDR2 SYGVNS. The CDR3 extends over 14 amino acids. The CDR3 is CASSDAGINTEAFF. The CDR3, as DNA: TGTGCCAGCAGTGACGCGGGGATCAACACTGAAGCTTTCTTT.

V usage is TRBV28 and J usage is TRBJ2-7; 7 bases align to TRBD1. Germline values: CDR1 MDHEN, CDR2 SYDVKM. The CDR3 is 15 amino acids. Losses at the gene ends were 5 bases for V and 5 bases for J; bases not matched to a gene: 12. The CDR3, as DNA: TGTGCCAGCAGTCCACGACCCGGACAGGTTAACGAGCAGTACTTC. Its protein product is CASSPRPGQVNEQYF.

This clone came up once. This chain joins TRBV18 and TRBJ2-5; a possible D gene is TRBD2 (5 bases). The germline V and J ends were trimmed by 1 base and 5 bases, with 11 bases remaining between them. The CDR3 totals 14 residues. Germline V gene data show CDR1 as KGHSH and CDR2 as LQKENI. This CDR3 is CASSPHTSGETQYF. The CDR3 region has the DNA TGTGCCAGCTCACCACACACCTCGGGGGAGACCCAGTACTTC.

The chain carries TRBV25-1 and TRBJ2-7; 14 nucleotides line up with TRBD2. Germline CDR1 MGHDK, CDR2 SYGVNS. The CDR3 is 17 amino acids. The V gene end was trimmed by 8 bases and the J gene end by 4 bases; junction bases not matched to a gene: 13. In nucleotides, the CDR3 is TGTGCCAGCCACGGATCCGGGACTAGCGGGAGAGGTTACGAGCAGTACTTC. Its protein product is CASHGSGTSGRGYEQYF.

The V gene is TRBV7-2, the J gene TRBJ1-3, with a tentative D call TRBD1 (6 bases). The germline gives CDR1 SGHTA, CDR2 FQGNSA. The CDR3 consists of 16 residues. Trimming took off 1 base at V and 2 bases at J, with 12 bases between the two ends. CDR3 bases: TGTGCCAGCAGCTTAGACAGGGCTTTCCCTGGAAACACCATATATTTT. Translation gives CASSLDRAFPGNTIYF.

The rearrangement joins TRBV11-2 to TRBJ2-2; the match to TRBD2 covers 9 bases. In germline, CDR1 is SGHAT, CDR2 FQNNGV. CDR3 size: 19 residues. V shed 2 bases, J shed 2 bases, and the junction held 12 bases outside the gene matches. The CDR3 bases are TGTGCCAGCAGCTTATTATTTTCCAGCGGGAGGACTAACACCGGGGAGCTGTTTTTT. It encodes CASSLLFSSGRTNTGELFF.

V usage is TRBV2 and J usage is TRBJ2-2; 7 bases map to TRBD2. The CDR3 loop spans 15 amino acids. Per germline, CDR1 SNHLY and CDR2 FYNNEI. Trimming at V came to 4 bases and at J to 3 bases, leaving 5 bases not matched to a gene. The CDR3 bases are TGTGCCAGCAGTGCCGGGACTACCGACACCGGGGAGCTGTTTTTT. It specifies CASSAGTTDTGELFF.

This clone was seen a few times. The chain has TRBV24-1 and TRBJ2-3; 14 positions match TRBD2. Germline CDR1 reads KGHDR; CDR2 reads SFDVKD. The trim removed 7 bases at V and 6 bases at J, leaving 5 bases unmatched. The CDR3 runs 15 residues. Here the CDR3 reads CATREGTSGSDTQYF. The DNA of the CDR3 is TGTGCCACCAGAGAGGGGACTAGCGGGAGCGATACGCAGTATTTT.